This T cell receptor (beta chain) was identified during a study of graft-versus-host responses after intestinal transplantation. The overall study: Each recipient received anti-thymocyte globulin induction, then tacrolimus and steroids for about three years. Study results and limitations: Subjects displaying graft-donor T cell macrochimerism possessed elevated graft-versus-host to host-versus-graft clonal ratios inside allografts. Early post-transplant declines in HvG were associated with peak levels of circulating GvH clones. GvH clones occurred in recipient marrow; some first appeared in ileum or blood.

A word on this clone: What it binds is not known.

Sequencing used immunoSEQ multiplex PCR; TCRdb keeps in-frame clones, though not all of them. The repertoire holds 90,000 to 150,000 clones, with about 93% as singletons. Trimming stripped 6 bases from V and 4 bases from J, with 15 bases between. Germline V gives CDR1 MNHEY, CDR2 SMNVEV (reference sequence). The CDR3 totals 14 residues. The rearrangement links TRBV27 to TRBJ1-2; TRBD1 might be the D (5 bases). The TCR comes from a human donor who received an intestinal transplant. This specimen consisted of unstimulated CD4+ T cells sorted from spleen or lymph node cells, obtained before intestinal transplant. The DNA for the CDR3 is TGTGCCAGCAGCTCCCCCGGCAGGGCCTATGGCTACACCTTC. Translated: CASSSPGRAYGYTF.